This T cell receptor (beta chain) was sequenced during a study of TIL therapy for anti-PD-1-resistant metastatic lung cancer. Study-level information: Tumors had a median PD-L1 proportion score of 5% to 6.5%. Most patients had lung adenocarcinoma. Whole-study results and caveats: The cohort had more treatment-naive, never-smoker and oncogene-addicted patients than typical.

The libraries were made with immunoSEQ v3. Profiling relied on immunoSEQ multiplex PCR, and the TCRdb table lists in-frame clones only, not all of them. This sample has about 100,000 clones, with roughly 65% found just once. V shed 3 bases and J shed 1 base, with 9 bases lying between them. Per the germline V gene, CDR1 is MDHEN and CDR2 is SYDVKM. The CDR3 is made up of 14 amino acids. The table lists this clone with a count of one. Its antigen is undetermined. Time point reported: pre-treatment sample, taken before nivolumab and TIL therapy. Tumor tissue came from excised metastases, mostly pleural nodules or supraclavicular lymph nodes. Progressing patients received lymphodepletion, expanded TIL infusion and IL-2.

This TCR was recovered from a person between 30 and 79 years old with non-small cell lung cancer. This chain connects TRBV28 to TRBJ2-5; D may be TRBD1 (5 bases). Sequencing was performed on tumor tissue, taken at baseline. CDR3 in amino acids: CASSLLGAQETQYF. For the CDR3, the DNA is TGTGCCAGCAGTTTGCTAGGGGCCCAAGAGACCCAGTACTTC.